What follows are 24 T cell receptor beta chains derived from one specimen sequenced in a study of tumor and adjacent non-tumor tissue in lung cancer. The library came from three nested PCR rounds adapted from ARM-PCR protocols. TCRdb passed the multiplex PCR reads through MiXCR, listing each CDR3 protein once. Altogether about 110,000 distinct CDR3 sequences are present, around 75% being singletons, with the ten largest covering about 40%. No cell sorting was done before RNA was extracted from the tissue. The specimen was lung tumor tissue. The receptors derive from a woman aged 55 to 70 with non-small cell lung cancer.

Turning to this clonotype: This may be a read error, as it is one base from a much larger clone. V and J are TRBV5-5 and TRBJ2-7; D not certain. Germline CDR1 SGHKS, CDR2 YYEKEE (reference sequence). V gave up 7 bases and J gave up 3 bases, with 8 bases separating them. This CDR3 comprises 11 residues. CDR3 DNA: TGTGCCAGCCGTCAGGACTACGAGCAGTACTTC. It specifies CASRQDYEQYF.

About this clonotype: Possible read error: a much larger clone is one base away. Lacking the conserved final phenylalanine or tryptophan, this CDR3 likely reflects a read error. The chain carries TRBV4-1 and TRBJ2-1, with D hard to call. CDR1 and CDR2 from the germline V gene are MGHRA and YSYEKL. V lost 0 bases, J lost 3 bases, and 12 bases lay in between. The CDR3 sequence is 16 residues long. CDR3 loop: CASSQEAVIYYNEQFI. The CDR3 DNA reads TGCGCCAGCAGCCAAGAGGCAGTCATCTACTACAATGAGCAGTTCATC.

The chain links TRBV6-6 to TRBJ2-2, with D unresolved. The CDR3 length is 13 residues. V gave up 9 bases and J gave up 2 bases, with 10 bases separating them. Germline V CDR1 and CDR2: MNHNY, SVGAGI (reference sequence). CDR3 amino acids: CASRAPNTGELFF. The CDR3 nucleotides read TGTGCCAGTAGGGCCCCAAACACCGGGGAGCTGTTTTTT.

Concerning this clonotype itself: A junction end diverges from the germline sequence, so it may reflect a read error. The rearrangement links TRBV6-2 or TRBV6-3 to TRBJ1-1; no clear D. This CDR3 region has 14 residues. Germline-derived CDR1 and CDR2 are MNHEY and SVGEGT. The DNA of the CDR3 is TGTGCCAGCAGTTACCCTATAGGGAACACTGAAGTTTTCTTT. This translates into CASSYPIGNTEVFF.

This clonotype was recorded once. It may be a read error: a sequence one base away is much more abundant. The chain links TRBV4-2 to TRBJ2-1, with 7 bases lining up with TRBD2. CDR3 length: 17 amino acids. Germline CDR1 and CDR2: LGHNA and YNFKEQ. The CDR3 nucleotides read TGTGCCAACAGCCAAGAAGAAAGACTAGCTAGGGTAGATGAGCAGTTCTTC. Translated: CANSQEERLARVDEQFF.

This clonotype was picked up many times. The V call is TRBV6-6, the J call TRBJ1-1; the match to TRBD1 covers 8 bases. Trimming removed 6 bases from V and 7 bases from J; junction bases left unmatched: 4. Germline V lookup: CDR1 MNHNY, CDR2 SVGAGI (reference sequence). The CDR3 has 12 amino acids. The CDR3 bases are TGTGCCAGCAGGACAGGGGAGGTTGAAGCTTTCTTT. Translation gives CASRTGEVEAFF.

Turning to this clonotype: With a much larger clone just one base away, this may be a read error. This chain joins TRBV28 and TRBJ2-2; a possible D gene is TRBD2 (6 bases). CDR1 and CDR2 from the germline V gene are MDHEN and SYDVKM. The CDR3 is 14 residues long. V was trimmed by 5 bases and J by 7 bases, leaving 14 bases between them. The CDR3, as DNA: TGTGCCAGCAGTCTCCGGGGGACGTACGGGGAGCTGTTTTTT. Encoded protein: CASSLRGTYGELFF.

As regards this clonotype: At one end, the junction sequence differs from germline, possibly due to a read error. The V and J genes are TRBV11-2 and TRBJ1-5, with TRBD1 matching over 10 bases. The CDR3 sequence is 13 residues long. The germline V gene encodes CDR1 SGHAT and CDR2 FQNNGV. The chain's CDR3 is CASSGDRGQPHHF. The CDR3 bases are TGTGCCAGCTCCGGGGACAGGGGTCAGCCCCACCATTTC.

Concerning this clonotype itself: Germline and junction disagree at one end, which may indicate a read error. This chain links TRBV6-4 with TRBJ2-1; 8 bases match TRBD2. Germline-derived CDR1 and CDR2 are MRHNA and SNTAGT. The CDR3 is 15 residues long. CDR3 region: CASSDRGGDYNEQLF. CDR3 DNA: TGTGCCAGCAGTGATCGGGGGGGAGACTACAATGAGCAACTCTTC.

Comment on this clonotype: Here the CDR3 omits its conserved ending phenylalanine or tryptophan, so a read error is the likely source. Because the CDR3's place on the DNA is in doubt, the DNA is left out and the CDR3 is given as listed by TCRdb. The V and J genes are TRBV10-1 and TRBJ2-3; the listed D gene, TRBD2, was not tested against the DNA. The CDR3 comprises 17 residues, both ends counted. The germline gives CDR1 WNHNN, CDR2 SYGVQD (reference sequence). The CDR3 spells CASSDSASGRSGDTNYL.

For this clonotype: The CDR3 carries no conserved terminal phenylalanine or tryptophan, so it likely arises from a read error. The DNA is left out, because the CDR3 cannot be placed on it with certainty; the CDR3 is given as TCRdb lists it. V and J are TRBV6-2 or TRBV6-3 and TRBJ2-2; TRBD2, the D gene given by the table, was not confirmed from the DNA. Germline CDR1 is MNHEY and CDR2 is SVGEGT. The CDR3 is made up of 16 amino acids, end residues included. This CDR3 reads CASSYPRGGRAGEPFS.

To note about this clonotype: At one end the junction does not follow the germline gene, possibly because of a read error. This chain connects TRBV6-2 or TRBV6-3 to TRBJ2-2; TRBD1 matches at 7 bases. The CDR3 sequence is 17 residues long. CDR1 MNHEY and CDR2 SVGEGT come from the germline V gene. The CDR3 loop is CPSKAWDRNLNTGELFF. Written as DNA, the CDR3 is TGTCCCAGCAAGGCCTGGGACAGAAACTTGAACACCGGGGAGCTGTTTTTT.

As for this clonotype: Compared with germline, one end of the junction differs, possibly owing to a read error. The CDR3 region has the DNA TGTGCCAGCAGTATGGGGGACTTGAACACTGAAGCTTTCTTC. Translating gives CASSMGDLNTEAFF. V gene TRBV12-3 or TRBV12-4 combines with J gene TRBJ1-1, with a weak D call TRBD1 (5 bases). The CDR3 totals 14 residues.

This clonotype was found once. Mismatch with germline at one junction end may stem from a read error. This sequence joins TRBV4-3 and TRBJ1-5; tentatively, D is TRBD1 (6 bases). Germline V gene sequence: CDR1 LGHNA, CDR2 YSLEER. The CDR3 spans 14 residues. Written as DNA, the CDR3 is TGCGCGAGCAACCAAGGTTTGGGGGGGCAGCCTCAGCATTTT. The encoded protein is CASNQGLGGQPQHF.

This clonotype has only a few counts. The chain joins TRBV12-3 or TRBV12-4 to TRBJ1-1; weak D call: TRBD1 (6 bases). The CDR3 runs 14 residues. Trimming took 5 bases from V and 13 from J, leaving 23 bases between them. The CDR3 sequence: CASSKGQKQGRGFF. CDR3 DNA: TGTGCCAGCAGTAAGGGCCAGAAACAGGGCAGGGGTTTCTTT.

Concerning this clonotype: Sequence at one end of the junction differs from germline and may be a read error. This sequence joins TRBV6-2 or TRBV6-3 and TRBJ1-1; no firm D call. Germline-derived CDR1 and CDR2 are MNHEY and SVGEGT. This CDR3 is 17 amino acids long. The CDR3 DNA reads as TGTGCCAGCAGTTACGGAATGGGCGGACCAATGAACACCGAAGCTTTCTTT. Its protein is CASSYGMGGPMNTEAFF.

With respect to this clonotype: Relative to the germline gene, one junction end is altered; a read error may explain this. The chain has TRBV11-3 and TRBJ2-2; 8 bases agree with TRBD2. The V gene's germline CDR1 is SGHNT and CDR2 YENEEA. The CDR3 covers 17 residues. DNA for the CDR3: TGTGTCAGCAGCTTAGGAAGCGGGAGAGGGAGAACCGGGGAGCTGTTTTTT. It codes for CVSSLGSGRGRTGELFF.

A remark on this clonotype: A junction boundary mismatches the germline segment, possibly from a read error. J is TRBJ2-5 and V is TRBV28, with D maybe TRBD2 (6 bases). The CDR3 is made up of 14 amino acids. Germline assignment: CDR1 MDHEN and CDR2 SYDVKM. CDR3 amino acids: CTRSLASAGETQYF. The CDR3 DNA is TGTACCAGGAGTCTCGCTTCAGCGGGAGAGACCCAGTACTTC.

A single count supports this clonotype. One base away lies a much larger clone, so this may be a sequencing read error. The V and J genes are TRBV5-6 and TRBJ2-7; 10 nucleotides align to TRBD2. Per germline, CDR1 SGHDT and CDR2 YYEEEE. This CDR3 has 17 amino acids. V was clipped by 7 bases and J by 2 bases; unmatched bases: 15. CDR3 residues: CASGWGGSGRSPYEQYF. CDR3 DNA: TGTGCCAGCGGCTGGGGGGGTAGCGGGAGGTCCCCCTACGAGCAGTACTTC.

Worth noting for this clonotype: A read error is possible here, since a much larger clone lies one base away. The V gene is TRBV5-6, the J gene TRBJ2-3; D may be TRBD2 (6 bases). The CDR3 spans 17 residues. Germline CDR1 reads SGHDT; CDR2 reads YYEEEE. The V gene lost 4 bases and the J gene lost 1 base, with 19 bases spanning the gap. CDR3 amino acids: CASSPLTNGRGTDTQYF. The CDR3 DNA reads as TGTGCCAGCAGCCCCCTGACTAACGGGAGAGGCACAGATACGCAGTATTTT. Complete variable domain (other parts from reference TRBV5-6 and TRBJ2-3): DAGVTQSPTHLIKTRGQQVTLRCSPKSGHDTVSWYQQALGQGPQFIFQYYEEEERQRGNFPDRFSGHQFPNYSSELNVNALLLGDSALYLCASSPLTNGRGTDTQYFGPGTRLTVL.

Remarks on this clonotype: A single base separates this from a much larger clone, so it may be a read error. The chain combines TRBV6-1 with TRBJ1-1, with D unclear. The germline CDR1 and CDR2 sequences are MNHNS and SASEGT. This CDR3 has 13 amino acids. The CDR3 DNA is TGTGCCAGCAGTGACGTTTACAACACTGTAGCTTTCTTT. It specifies CASSDVYNTVAFF.

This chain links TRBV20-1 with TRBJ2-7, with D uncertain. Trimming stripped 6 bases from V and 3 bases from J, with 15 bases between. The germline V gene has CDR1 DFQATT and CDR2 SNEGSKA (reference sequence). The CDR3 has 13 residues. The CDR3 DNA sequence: TGCAGTGCGGACGGACCGAGCTTCTACGAGCAGTACTTC. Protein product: CSADGPSFYEQYF.

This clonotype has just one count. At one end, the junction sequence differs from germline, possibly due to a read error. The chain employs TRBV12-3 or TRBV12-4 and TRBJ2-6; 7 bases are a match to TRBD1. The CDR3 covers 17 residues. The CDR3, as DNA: TGTGCCAGCAGCCCGAACAGGGGAACGACTGGGGCCAACATCCTGACTTTC. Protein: CASSPNRGTTGANILTF.

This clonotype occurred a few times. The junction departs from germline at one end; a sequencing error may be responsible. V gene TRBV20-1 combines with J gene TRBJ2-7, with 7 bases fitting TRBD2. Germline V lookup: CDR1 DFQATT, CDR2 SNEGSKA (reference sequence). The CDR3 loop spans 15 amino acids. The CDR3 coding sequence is TGCAATGCTAGCTCGAGTGGGAGGGCCTCCTACGAGCAGTACTTC. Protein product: CNASSSGRASYEQYF.